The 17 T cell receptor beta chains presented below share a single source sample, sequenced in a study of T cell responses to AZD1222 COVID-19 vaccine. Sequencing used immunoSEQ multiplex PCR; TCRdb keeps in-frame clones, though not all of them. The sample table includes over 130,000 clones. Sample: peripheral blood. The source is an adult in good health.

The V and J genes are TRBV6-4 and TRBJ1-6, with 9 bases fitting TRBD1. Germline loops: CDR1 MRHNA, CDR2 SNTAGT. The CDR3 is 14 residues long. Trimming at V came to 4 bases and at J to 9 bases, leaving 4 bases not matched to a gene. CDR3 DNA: TGTGCCAGCAGTGCAACAGGGGGCAGTTCACCCCTCCACTTT. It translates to CASSATGGSSPLHF.

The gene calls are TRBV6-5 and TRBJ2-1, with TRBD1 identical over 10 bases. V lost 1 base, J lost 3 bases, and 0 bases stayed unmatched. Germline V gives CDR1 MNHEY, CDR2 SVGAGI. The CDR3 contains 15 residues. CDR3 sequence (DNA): TGTGCCAGCAGTTACTGGGACAGGGGCTACAATGAGCAGTTCTTC. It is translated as CASSYWDRGYNEQFF.

For the CDR3, the DNA is TGTGCCAGCAGCCACGGGATTGTAGGCGAGCAGTACTTC. Encoded protein: CASSHGIVGEQYF. V gene TRBV6-6 combines with J gene TRBJ2-7, with D possibly TRBD2 on 5 matching bases. The V end lost 6 bases, the J end lost 6 bases, and 15 bases lay between the germline ends. Germline CDR1 MNHNY, CDR2 SVGAGI (reference sequence). This CDR3 is 13 amino acids long.

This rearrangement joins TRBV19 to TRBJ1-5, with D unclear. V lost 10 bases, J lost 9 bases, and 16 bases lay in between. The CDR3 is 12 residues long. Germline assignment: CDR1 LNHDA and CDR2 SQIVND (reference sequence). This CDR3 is CAIGRNGGPQHF. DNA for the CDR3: TGTGCCATAGGACGGAATGGCGGGCCCCAGCATTTT.

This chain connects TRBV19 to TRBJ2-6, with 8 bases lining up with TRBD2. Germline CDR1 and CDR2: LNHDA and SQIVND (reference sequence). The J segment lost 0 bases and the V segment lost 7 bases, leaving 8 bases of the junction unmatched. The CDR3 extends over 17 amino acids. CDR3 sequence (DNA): TGTGCCAGTACTTCCCAGCGGGGGAGCTCTGGGGCCAACGTCCTGACTTTC. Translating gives CASTSQRGSSGANVLTF.

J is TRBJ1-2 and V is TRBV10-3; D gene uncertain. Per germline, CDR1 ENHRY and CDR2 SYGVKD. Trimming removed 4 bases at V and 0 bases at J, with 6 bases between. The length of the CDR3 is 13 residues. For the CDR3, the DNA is TGTGCCATCAGTGGTGGATCTAACTATGGCTACACCTTC. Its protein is CAISGGSNYGYTF.

The CDR3 loop is CASSLEGARRGELFF. The CDR3 DNA sequence: TGTGCCAGCAGTTTAGAGGGGGCCCGACGAGGGGAGCTGTTTTTT. The V and J genes are TRBV27 and TRBJ2-2; 7 bases line up with TRBD1. Germline V lookup: CDR1 MNHEY, CDR2 SMNVEV (reference sequence). With V trimmed by 2 bases and J by 8 bases, 8 bases remained unmatched. This CDR3 comprises 15 residues.

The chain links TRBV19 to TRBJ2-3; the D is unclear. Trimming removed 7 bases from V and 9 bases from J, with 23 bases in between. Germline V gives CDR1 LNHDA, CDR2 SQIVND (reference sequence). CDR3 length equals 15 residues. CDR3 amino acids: CASIPPLPAAKTQYF. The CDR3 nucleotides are TGTGCCAGTATCCCCCCACTCCCGGCGGCAAAAACGCAGTATTTT.

The CDR3 bases are TGTGCCATCAGACCCCGTGTCTCACCCCTCCACTTT. This encodes CAIRPRVSPLHF. V and J are TRBV10-3 and TRBJ1-6; D not certain. The ends were cut back, 6 bases at V and 10 bases at J, with 10 bases in the middle. The CDR3 is made up of 12 amino acids. Germline V CDR1 and CDR2: ENHRY, SYGVKD.

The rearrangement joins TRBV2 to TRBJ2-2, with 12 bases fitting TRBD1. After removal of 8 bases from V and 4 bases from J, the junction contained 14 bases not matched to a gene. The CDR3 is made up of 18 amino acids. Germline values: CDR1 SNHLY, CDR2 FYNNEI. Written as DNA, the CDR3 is TGTGCCAGCTCTTACTACGGGACAGGGGGCAGGAGCACCGGGGAGCTGTTTTTT. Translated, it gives CASSYYGTGGRSTGELFF. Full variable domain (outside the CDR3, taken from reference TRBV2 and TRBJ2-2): EPEVTQTPSHQVTQMGQEVILRCVPISNHLYFYWYRQILGQKVEFLVSFYNNEISEKSEIFDDQFSVERPDGSNFTLKIRSTKLEDSAMYFCASSYYGTGGRSTGELFFGEGSRLTVL.

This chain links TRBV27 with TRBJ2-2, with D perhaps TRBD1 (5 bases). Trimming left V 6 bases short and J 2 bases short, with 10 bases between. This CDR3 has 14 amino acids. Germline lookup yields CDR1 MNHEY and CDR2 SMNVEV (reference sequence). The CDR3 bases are TGTGCCAGCAGATCGACAGCTAACACCGGGGAGCTGTTTTTT. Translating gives CASRSTANTGELFF.

In DNA, the CDR3 is TGTGCCAGCAGCCAAGAGGCGAGGGTACCTGAAGCTTTCTTT. Amino acid sequence: CASSQEARVPEAFF. This chain joins TRBV14 and TRBJ1-1; D unresolved. The V gene's germline CDR1 is SGHDN and CDR2 FVKESK. The CDR3 runs to 14 residues. V was clipped by 0 bases and J by 6 bases, with 11 bases between them. The full variable domain, rest sourced from reference TRBV14 and TRBJ1-1, is EAGVTQFPSHSVIEKGQTVTLRCDPISGHDNLYWYRRVMGKEIKFLLHFVKESKQDESGMPNNRFLAERTGGTYSTLKVQPAELEDSGVYFCASSQEARVPEAFFGQGTRLTVV.

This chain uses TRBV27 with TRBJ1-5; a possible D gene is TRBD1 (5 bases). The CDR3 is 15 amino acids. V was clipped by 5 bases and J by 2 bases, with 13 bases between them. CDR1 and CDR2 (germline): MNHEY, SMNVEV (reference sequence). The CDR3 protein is CASSPGANGNQPQHF. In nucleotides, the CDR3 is TGTGCCAGCAGTCCCGGGGCAAACGGCAATCAGCCCCAGCATTTT.

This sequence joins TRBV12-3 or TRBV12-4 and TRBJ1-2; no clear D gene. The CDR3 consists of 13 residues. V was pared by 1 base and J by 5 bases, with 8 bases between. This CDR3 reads CASSLVQGYGYTF. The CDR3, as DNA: TGTGCCAGCAGTTTAGTCCAAGGGTATGGCTACACCTTC.

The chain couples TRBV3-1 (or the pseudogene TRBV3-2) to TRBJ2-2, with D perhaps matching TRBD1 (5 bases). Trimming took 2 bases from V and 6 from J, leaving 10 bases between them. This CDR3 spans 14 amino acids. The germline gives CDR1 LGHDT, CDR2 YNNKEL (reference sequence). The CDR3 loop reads CASSQLSGSGELFF. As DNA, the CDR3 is TGTGCCAGCAGCCAATTATCAGGGTCCGGGGAGCTGTTTTTT.

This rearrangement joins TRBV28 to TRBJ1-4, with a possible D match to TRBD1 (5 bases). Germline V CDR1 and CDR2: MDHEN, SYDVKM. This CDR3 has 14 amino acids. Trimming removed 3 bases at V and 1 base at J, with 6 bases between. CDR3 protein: CASSFQGTNEKLFF. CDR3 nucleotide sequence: TGTGCCAGCAGTTTCCAGGGAACTAATGAAAAACTGTTTTTT.

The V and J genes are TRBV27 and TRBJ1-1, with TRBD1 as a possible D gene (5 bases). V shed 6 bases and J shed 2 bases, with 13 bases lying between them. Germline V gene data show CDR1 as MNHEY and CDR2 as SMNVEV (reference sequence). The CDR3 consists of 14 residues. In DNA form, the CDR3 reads TGTGCCAGCAGGGGGCCATACCCTAACACTGAAGCTTTCTTT. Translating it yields CASRGPYPNTEAFF.